This paragraph covers one TCR beta chain sequence. Its antigen is currently unknown. The data were taken from a study of cytomegalovirus exposure and HLA in healthy donors. Study at large: Earlier findings included roughly 120 million unique TCR beta sequences obtained from 150 million to 200 million T cells. The study, taken as a whole, reports: TRBV6-2, TRBV6-3 and some other V segments were unresolvable in 87-base-pair reads. In a later analysis, several top co-occurrence clusters appeared linked to parvovirus B19, influenza, CMV and Epstein-Barr virus.

The PCR was carried out with 60 Vbeta primers and 13 Jbeta primers. Some clones are missing from TCRdb's copy, which holds only in-frame ones; the method was immunoSEQ multiplex PCR. The sample lists some 120,000 clones, about 80% occurring once. Germline CDR1 reads MNHEY; CDR2 reads SVGAGI. The CDR3 runs to 14 residues. V lost 6 bases and J 2 bases, leaving 13 bases between the germline ends. The J gene is TRBJ1-2, the V gene TRBV6-5; no definite D call. The clonotype was recovered from a man in his forties or fifties in good health and CMV-seronegative. Source material: PBMCs. The CDR3 reads CASSGVVKNYGYTF. CDR3 coding DNA: TGTGCCAGCAGCGGGGTCGTGAAAAACTATGGCTACACCTTC.